This TCR beta chain was sequenced during a study of T cell repertoires in cytomegalovirus infection. Whole-study context: Both CMV infection and a matching HLA type were indicated by public TCR beta signatures.

Study-level findings and limits: Clonotype analysis showed dominance of the ex vivo response by HLA-C-restricted CMV-specific TCR beta clonotypes. People with CMV and the relevant HLA were identified by cumulative public TCR beta family frequency.

TCRdb passed the reads through MiXCR, listing each CDR3 protein once. This repertoire shows hundreds of thousands of distinct CDR3 sequences, about 40% found once; its top ten account for roughly 2.9%. Only a few counts were recorded for this clonotype. What it binds is not known. The sample consisted of PBMCs. The origin of this receptor is a human donor in good health (CMV status not recorded). Some clones in this sample may be carry-over from other donors' samples.

CDR3 protein: CAIGGGGGIHTDTQYF. CDR3 nucleotides: TGTGCCATCGGGGGGGGTGGGGGTATTCACACAGATACGCAGTATTTT. The chain links TRBV10-3 to TRBJ2-3, with 7 bases lining up with TRBD2. The CDR3 runs 16 residues. With 8 bases clipped from V and 2 bases from J, the junction kept 13 bases outside the gene matches. The germline gives CDR1 ENHRY, CDR2 SYGVKD.